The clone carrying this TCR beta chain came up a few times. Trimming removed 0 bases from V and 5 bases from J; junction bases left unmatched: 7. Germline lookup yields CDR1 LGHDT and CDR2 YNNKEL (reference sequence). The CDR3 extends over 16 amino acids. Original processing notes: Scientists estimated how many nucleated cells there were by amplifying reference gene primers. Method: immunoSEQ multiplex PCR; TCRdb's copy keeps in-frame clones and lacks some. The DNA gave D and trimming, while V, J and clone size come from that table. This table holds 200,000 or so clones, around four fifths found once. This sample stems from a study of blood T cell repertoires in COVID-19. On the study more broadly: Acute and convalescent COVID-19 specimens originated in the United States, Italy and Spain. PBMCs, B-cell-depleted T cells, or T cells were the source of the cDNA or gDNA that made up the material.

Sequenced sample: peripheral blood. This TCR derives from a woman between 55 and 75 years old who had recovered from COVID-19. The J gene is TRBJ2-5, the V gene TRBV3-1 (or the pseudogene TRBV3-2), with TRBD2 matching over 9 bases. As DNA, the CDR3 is TGTGCCAGCAGCCAAGAATCCGCGGGGGGGCCGGAGACCCAGTACTTC. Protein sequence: CASSQESAGGPETQYF.